Listed here is a single T cell receptor beta chain. What was amplified from RNA transcripts were TCR beta CDR3 regions. An initial round of RT-PCR targeting the TCR CDR3 relied on the HTBI primer set. TCRdb processed the multiplex PCR reads anew with MiXCR; each CDR3 protein has one entry. The top ten hold roughly 20% of the sample, which has 540,000 or so distinct CDR3 sequences, 46% seen once. This specimen comes from a study of T cells in Graves' hyperthyroidism and ophthalmopathy. J gave up 5 bases and V 6 bases, and 6 bases lay outside the gene matches. The CDR3 totals 14 residues. Per germline, CDR1 ENHRY and CDR2 SYGVKD.

The sequence derives from an adult woman with Graves' disease, either hyperthyroidism or ophthalmopathy (not recorded which). The chain uses TRBV10-3 and TRBJ1-1; 10 positions match TRBD1. The sequencing sample was made of peripheral blood or thyroid tissue (not recorded which). This CDR3 reads CAIRGTGVETEAFF. The CDR3 DNA reads TGTGCCATCAGGGGGACAGGGGTTGAAACTGAAGCTTTCTTT.